The sequence of this T cell receptor (beta chain) was determined in a study of shared T cell receptors in the human thymus. This CDR3 contains 18 residues. J lost 3 bases, V lost 4 bases, and 12 bases had no gene match. From germline, CDR1 is SGHVS and CDR2 FQNEAQ. This clone was counted a single time. The data were produced by immunoSEQ multiplex PCR, yet TCRdb's version contains in-frame clones alone and is incomplete. The sample shows more than 550,000 clones, roughly 85% of them seen only once. The same specimen was also included in a second study, on human thymus T cells.

The receptor was isolated from a girl under three years old with a congenital heart defect. The chain has TRBV7-8 and TRBJ2-1; 10 nucleotides agree with TRBD2. The sample was thymocytes. The CDR3 region is CASSWSARAGGYYNEQFF. The CDR3 nucleotides read TGTGCCAGCAGCTGGTCAGCAAGAGCGGGGGGGTACTACAATGAGCAGTTCTTC.